Given below is one TCR beta chain in context. Antigen: not known. The sample comes from a study of cytomegalovirus exposure and HLA in healthy donors. Study results and caveats: Among the most significant clusters, several appeared linked to common viral pathogens in a later analysis. Specificity for CMV antigens was confirmed in vitro for a few of the CMV-associated chains.

Germline CDR1 and CDR2: SGHRS and YFSETQ. J was trimmed by 5 bases and V by 4 bases; bases with no gene match: 13. CDR3 length: 16 amino acids. This PCR relied on a set of 60 Vbeta primers and 13 Jbeta primers. Libraries were prepared by immunoSEQ multiplex PCR; TCRdb keeps only in-frame clonotypes and omits some of them. Among 130,000 or so clones listed, 77% were seen once. Donors consisted of healthy bone marrow donors. The chain carries TRBV5-1 and TRBJ2-7; 9 positions match TRBD1. This TCR was recovered from a female donor in good health and CMV-seronegative. Sequenced input: PBMCs. CDR3 amino acids: CASSPETGTGMNEQYF. The CDR3 DNA sequence: TGCGCCAGCAGCCCGGAAACCGGGACAGGGATGAACGAGCAGTACTTC.